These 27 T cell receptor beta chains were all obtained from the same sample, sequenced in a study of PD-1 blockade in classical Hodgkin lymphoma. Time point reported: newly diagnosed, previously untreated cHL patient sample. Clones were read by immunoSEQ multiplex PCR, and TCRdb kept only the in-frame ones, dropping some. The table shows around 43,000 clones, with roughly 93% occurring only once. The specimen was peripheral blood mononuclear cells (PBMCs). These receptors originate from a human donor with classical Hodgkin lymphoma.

The CDR3 coding sequence is TGTGCCAGCAGGACCCCTGCGGAGACCCAGTACTTC. It translates to CASRTPAETQYF. The rearrangement joins TRBV6-1 to TRBJ2-5; D not certain. Trimming cost V 6 bases and J 5 bases, with 10 bases left between them. This CDR3 comprises 12 residues. Germline V gene data show CDR1 as MNHNS and CDR2 as SASEGT.

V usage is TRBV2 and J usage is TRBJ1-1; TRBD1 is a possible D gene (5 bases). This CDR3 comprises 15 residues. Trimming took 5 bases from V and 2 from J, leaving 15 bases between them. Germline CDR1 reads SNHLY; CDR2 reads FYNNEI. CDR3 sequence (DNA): TGTGCCAGCAGTTACCCTCAGGGAGATAACACTGAAGCTTTCTTT. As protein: CASSYPQGDNTEAFF.

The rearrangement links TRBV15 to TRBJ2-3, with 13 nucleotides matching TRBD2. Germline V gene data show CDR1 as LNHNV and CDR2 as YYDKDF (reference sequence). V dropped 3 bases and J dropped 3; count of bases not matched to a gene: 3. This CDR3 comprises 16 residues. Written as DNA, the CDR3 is TGTGCCACCAGCAGTGGACTAGCGGGAGAAACAGATACGCAGTATTTT. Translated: CATSSGLAGETDTQYF.

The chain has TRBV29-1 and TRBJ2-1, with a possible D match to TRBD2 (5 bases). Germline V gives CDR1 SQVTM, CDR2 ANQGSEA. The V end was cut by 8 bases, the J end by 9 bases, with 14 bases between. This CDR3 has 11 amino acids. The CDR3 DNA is TGCAGCTTTAGGTGGGAGAGTGAGCAGTTCTTC. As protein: CSFRWESEQFF.

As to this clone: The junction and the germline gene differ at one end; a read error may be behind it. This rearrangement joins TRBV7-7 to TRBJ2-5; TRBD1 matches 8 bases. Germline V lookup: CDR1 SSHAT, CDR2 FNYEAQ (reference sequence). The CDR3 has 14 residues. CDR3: CASSSGGSSETQYF. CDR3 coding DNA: TGTGCTAGCAGCTCAGGGGGCTCTTCTGAGACCCAGTACTTC.

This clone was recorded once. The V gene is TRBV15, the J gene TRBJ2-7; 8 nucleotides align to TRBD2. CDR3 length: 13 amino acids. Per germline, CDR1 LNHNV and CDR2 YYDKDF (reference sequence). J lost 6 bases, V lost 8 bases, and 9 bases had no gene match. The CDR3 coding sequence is TGTGCCACCTCCGGGAGGGCCTCGGGCGAGCAGTACGTC. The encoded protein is CATSGRASGEQYV.

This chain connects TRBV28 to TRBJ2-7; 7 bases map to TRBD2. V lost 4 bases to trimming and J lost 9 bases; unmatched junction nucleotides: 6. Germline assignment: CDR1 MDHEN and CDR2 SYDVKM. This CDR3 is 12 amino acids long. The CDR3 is CASSWGGSGQYF. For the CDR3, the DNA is TGTGCCAGCAGTTGGGGGGGAAGCGGGCAGTACTTC.

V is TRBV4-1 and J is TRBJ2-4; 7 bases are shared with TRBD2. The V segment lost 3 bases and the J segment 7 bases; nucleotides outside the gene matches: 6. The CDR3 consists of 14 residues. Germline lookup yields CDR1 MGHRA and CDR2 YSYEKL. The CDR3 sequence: CASSQGLLGNIQYF. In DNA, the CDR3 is TGCGCCAGCAGCCAGGGACTACTTGGGAACATTCAGTACTTC.

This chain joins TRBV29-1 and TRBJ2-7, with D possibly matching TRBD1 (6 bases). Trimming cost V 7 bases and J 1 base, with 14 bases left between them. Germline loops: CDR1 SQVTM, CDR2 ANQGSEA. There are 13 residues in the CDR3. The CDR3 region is CSARTDLSYEQYF. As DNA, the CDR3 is TGCAGCGCAAGGACAGACCTGTCCTACGAGCAGTACTTC.

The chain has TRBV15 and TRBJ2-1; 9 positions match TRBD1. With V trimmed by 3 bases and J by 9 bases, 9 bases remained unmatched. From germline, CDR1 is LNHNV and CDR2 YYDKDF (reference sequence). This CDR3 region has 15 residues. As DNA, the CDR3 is TGTGCCACCAGCAGGCGGACAGGGGTCGGGGGTGAGCAGTTCTTC. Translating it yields CATSRRTGVGGEQFF. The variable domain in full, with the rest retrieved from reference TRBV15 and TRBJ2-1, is DAMVIQNPRYQVTQFGKPVTLSCSQTLNHNVMYWYQQKSSQAPKLLFHYYDKDFNNEADTPDNFQSRRPNTSFCFLDIRSPGLGDTAMYLCATSRRTGVGGEQFFGPGTRLTVL.

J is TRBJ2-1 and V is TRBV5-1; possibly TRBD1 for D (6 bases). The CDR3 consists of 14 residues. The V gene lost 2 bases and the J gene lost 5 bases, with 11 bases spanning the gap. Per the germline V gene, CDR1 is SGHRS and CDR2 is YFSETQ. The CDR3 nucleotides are TGCGCCAGCAGCTTAGGGGGTCTCGACAATGAGCAGTTCTTC. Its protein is CASSLGGLDNEQFF. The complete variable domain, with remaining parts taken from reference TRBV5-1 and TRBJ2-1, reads KAGVTQTPRYLIKTRGQQVTLSCSPISGHRSVSWYQQTPGQGLQFLFEYFSETQRNKGNFPGRFSGRQFSNSRSEMNVSTLELGDSALYLCASSLGGLDNEQFFGPGTRLTVL.

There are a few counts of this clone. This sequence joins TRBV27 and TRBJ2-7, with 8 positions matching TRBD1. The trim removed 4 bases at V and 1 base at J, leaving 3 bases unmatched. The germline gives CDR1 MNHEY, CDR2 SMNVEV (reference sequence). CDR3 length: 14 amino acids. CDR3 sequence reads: CASSSRTGSYEQYV. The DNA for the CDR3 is TGTGCCAGCAGTTCCCGGACAGGGTCCTACGAGCAGTACGTC.

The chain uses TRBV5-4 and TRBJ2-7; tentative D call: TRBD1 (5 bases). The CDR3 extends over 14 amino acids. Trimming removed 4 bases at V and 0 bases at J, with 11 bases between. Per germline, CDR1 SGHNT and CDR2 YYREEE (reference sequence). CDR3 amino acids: CASSPIDSSYEQYV. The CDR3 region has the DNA TGTGCCAGCAGCCCTATTGACAGCTCCTACGAGCAGTACGTC.

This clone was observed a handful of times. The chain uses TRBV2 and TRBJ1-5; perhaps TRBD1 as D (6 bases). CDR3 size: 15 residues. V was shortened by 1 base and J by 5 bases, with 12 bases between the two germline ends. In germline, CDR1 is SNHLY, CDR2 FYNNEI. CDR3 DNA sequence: TGTGCCAGCAGTGAAGAGTTAGGGGGATATCAGCCCCAGCATTTT. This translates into CASSEELGGYQPQHF.

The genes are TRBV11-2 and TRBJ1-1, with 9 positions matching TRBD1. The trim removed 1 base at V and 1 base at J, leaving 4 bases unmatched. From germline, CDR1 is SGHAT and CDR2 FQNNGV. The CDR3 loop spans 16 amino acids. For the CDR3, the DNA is TGTGCCAGCAGCTTAGGGTGGGACAGGGCGAACACTGAAGCTTTCTTT. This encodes CASSLGWDRANTEAFF.

As DNA, the CDR3 is TGTGCCAGCACAGGTGGTTGGGCGTACAATGAGCAGTTCTTC. Residues: CASTGGWAYNEQFF. The V gene is TRBV7-9, the J gene TRBJ2-1; D gene uncertain. CDR1 SEHNR and CDR2 FQNEAQ come from the germline V gene (reference sequence). The CDR3 has 14 residues. V lost 7 bases and J 4 bases, leaving 14 bases between the germline ends. The full variable domain, with the rest looked up from reference TRBV7-9 and TRBJ2-1, is DTGVSQNPRHKITKRGQNVTFRCDPISEHNRLYWYRQTLGQGPEFLTYFQNEAQLEKSRLLSDRFSAERPKGSFSTLEIQRTEQGDSAMYLCASTGGWAYNEQFFGPGTRLTVL.

The chain's CDR3 is CASGRQGREKLFF. The CDR3 DNA sequence: TGTGCCAGCGGCCGGCAGGGTCGTGAAAAACTGTTTTTT. This chain joins TRBV25-1 and TRBJ1-4, with D possibly TRBD1 on 5 matching bases. The CDR3 consists of 13 residues. Germline CDR1 and CDR2: MGHDK and SYGVNS. V shed 8 bases and J shed 7 bases, with 14 bases lying between them.

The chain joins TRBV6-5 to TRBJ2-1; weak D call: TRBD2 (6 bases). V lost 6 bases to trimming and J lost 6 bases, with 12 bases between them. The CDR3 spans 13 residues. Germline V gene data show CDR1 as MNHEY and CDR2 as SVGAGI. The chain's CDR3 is CASRLGLFNEQFF. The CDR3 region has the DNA TGTGCCAGCAGATTGGGACTCTTCAATGAGCAGTTCTTC.

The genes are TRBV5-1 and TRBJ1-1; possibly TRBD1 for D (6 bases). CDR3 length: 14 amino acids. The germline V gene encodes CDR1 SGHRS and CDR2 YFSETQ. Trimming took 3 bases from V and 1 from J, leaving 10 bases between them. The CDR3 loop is CASSSGQPNTEAFF. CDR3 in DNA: TGCGCCAGCAGCTCCGGACAGCCGAACACTGAAGCTTTCTTT. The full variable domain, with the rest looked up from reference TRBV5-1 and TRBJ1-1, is KAGVTQTPRYLIKTRGQQVTLSCSPISGHRSVSWYQQTPGQGLQFLFEYFSETQRNKGNFPGRFSGRQFSNSRSEMNVSTLELGDSALYLCASSSGQPNTEAFFGQGTRLTVV.

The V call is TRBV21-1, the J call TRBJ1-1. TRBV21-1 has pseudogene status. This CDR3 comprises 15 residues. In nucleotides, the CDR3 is TGTGCCACGTCCTTATGGGTAGTGTCGAACACTGAAGCTTTCTTT. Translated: CATSLWVVSNTEAFF.

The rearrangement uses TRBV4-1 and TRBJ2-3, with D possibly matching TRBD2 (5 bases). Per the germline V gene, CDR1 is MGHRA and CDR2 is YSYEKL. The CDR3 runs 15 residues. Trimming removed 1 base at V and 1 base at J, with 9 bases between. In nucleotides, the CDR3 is TGCGCCAGCAGCCAAGGGAGGCTAGGCACAGATACGCAGTATTTT. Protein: CASSQGRLGTDTQYF.

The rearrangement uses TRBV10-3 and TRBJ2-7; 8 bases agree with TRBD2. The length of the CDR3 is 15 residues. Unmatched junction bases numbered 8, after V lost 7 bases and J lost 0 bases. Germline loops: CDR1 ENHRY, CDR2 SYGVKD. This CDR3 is CAIKGGGPSSYEQYF. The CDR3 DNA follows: TGTGCCATCAAAGGCGGGGGGCCCTCCTCCTACGAGCAGTACTTC.

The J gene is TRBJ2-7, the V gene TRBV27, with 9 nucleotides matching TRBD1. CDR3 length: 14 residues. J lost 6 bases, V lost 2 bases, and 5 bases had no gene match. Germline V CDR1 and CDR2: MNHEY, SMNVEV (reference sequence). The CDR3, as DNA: TGTGCCAGCAGTTTACTACAGGGGGCGGTCGAGCAGTACGTC. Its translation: CASSLLQGAVEQYV.

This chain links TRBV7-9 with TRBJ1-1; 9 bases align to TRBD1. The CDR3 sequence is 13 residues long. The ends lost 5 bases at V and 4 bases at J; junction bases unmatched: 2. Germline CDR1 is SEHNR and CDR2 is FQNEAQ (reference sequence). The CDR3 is CASSNRGPTEAFF. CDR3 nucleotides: TGTGCCAGCAGCAACAGGGGGCCCACTGAAGCTTTCTTT.

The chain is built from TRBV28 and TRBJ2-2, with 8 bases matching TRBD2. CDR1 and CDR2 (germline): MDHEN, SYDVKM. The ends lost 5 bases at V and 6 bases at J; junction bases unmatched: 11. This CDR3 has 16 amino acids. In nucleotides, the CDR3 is TGTGCCAGCAGTCTGTACGCAGCGGGAGTTGCCGGGGAGCTGTTTTTT. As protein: CASSLYAAGVAGELFF. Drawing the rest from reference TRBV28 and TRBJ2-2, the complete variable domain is DVKVTQSSRYLVKRTGEKVFLECVQDMDHENMFWYRQDPGLGLRLIYFSYDVKMKEKGDIPEGYSVSREKKERFSLILESASTNQTSMYLCASSLYAAGVAGELFFGEGSRLTVL.

For the CDR3, the DNA is TGTGCCAGCAGTTCAGACTGGAGTATGAGCTCCTACGAGCAGTACTTC. It is translated as CASSSDWSMSSYEQYF. The V gene is TRBV6-5, the J gene TRBJ2-7, with D unresolved. Trimming removed 4 bases from V and 0 bases from J, with 16 bases in between. The CDR3 spans 16 residues. The germline CDR1 and CDR2 sequences are MNHEY and SVGAGI.

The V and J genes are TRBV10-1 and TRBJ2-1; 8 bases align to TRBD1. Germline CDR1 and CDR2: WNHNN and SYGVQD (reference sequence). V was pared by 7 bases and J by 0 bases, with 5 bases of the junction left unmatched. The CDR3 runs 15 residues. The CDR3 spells CASNPGTGSYNEQFF. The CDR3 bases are TGCGCCAGCAACCCTGGGACAGGCTCCTACAATGAGCAGTTCTTC.